Included here is one T cell receptor (beta chain) sequence, with context. Its antigen is still unknown. The CDR3 does not close with the conserved phenylalanine or tryptophan, likely indicating a read error. No DNA is shown, since the ends of the CDR3 on it are uncertain; the CDR3 is the one TCRdb lists. Genomic DNA constituted the template upon which TCR beta VDJ and CDR3 profiling was performed. MiXCR, run by TCRdb on the reads, gives a single entry per CDR3 protein. The data contain roughly 250,000 distinct CDR3 sequences, approximately 82% of them singletons. This specimen comes from a study of CD8+CD57+ T cells in acquired aplastic anemia. In the study overall: An average of around 3.5 ug of DNA was obtained from sorted CD4+ and CD8+ cells. Overall study findings and caveats: Patients and healthy controls showed no significant CD8+ Simpson's diversity difference.

Previously, flow cytometry had revealed CD8+CD57+ cell expansion in the patients chosen for sequencing. All patients were therapy-naive when blood was sampled. The CDR3 length equals 12 residues, ends included. Germline CDR1 is SGHTA and CDR2 is FQGNSA. The TCR sequence derives from a human donor with aplastic anemia. Specimen: sorted CD4+, CD8+, or CD8+CD57+ T cells (not recorded which) from PBMCs. The chain links TRBV7-2 to TRBJ2-3; the D call in the table, TRBD1, was not verified against the DNA. Here the CDR3 reads CASSAGSETPHY.